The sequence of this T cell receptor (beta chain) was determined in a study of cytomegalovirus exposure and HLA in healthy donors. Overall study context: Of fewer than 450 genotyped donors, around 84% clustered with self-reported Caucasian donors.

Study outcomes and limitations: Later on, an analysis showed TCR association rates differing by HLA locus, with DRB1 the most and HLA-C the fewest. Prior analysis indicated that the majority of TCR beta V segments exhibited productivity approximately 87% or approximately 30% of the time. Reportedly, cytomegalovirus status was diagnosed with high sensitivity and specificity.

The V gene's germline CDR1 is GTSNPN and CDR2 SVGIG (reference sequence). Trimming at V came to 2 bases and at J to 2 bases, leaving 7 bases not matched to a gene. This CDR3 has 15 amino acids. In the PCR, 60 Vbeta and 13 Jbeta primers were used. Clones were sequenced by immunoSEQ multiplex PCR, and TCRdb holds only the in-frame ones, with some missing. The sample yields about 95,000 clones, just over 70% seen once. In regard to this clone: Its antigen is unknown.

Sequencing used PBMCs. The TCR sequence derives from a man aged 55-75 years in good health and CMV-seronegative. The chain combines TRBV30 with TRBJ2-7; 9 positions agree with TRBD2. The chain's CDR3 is CAWSSGIAGAYEQYF. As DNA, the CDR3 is TGTGCCTGGAGTTCCGGAATAGCGGGGGCCTACGAGCAGTACTTC.